The text below deals with one TCR beta chain. Its target is not known. The junction had 7 bases not matched to a gene; V was cut back by 4 bases and J by 0 bases. There are 19 residues in the CDR3. CDR1 LNHNV and CDR2 YYDKDF come from the germline V gene (reference sequence). Libraries were prepared by immunoSEQ multiplex PCR; TCRdb keeps only in-frame clonotypes and omits some of them. The sample shows 130,000 or so clones, about nine tenths of them seen only once. The data originate from a study of T cell responses to AZD1222 COVID-19 vaccine. Overall study findings and caveats: The CD4 TCRs associated with vaccination extended across spike and predominated at 160-218 and 743-854. Repertoire collection took place solely once the T cell response had peaked. Spike-specific TCR depth and breadth grew after two AZD1222 doses. The number of AZD1222 recipients seropositive at baseline was only five to seven.

The origin of this receptor is an adult in good health. The chain links TRBV15 to TRBJ2-1; 15 bases align to TRBD2. The sequencing here drew on peripheral blood, taken on day 0 of AZD1222 vaccination. The chain's CDR3 is CATSKPGLAGGYSYNEQFF. The CDR3 DNA reads as TGTGCCACCAGCAAACCGGGACTAGCGGGGGGTTACTCCTACAATGAGCAGTTCTTC.